The T cell receptor (beta chain) described here comes from a study of identical twins. Notes on the study in general: Models underpredicted monozygotic twin sharing of out-of-frame TCR alpha. Clonotypes of the beta chain that were abundant in cord blood carried fewer insertions (memory repertoires showed none). The conclusions drew on cross-sectional statistical analysis instead of tracking the same donors.

This clonotype appeared a few times. Antigen unknown. Deletions cut 4 bases from V and 0 bases from J, with 14 bases between. Germline CDR1 reads SGHTS; CDR2 reads YDEGEE. CDR3 length: 16 residues. Template switching added a universal primer binding site, and final cDNA carried unique molecular identifiers. TCRdb passed the 5' RACE reads through MiXCR, listing each CDR3 protein once. The data hold roughly 1.6 million distinct CDR3 sequences, with more than 30% observed a single time. This chain links TRBV5-8 with TRBJ2-1; no reliable D call. The TCR was taken from a newborn girl in good health. The sequenced sample was cord blood. The DNA of the CDR3 is TGTGCCAGCAGCGTCGCCACTAAGAGCTCCTACAATGAGCAGTTCTTC. Its translation is CASSVATKSSYNEQFF.